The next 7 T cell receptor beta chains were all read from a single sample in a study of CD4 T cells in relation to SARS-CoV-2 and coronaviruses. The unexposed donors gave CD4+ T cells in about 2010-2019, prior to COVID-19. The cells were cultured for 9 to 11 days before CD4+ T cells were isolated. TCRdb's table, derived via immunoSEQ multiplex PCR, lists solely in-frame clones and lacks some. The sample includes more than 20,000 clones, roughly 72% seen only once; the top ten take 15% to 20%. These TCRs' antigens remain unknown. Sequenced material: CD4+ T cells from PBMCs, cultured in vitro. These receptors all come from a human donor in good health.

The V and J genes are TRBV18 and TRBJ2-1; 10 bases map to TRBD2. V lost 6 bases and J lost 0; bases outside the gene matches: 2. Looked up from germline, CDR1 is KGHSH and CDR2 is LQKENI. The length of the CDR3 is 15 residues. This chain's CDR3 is CASSRTSGSYNEQFF. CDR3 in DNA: TGTGCCAGCTCGCGGACTAGCGGCTCCTACAATGAGCAGTTCTTC.

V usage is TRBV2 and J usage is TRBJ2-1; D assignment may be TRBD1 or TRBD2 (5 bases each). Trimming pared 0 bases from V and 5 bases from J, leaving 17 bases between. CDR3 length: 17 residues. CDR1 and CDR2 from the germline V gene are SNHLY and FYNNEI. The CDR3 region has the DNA TGTGCCAGCAGTGAAGCGCTTGGGACGATGTTGAACAATGAGCAGTTCTTC. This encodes CASSEALGTMLNNEQFF.

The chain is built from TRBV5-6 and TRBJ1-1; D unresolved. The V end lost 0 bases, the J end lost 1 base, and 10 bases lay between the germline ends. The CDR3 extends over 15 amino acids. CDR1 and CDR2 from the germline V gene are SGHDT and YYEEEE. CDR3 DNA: TGTGCCAGCAGCTTGGAGATGGCGGAGAACACTGAAGCTTTCTTT. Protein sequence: CASSLEMAENTEAFF.

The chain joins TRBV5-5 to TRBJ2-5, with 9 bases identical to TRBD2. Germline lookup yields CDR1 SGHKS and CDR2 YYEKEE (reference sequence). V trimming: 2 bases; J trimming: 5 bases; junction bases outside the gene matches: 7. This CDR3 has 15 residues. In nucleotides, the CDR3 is TGTGCCAGCAGCTTCCTTAGCGGGGGTTCGGAGACCCAGTACTTC. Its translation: CASSFLSGGSETQYF.

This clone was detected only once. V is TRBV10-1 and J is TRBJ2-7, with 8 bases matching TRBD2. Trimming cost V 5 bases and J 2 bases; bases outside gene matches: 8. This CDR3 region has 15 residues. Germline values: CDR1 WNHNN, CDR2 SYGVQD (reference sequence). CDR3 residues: CASSNGLAQPYEQYF. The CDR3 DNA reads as TGCGCCAGCAGTAATGGACTAGCTCAGCCCTACGAGCAGTACTTC.

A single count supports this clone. The CDR3 reads CASSLEMGSLKETQYF. DNA for the CDR3: TGTGCCAGCAGCTTGGAAATGGGTTCTCTCAAGGAGACCCAGTACTTC. V is TRBV5-6 and J is TRBJ2-5, with D unresolved. This CDR3 region has 16 residues. Trimming pared 0 bases from V and 5 bases from J, leaving 17 bases between. The V gene's germline CDR1 is SGHDT and CDR2 YYEEEE.

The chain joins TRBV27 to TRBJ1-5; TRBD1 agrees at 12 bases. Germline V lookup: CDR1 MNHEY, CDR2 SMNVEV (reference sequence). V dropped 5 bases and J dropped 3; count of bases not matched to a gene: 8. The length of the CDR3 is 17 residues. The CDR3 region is CASSRFRDRGLNQPQHF. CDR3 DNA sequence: TGTGCCAGCAGTAGATTCCGGGACAGGGGGCTCAATCAGCCCCAGCATTTT.